What follows are 21 T cell receptor beta chains derived from one specimen sequenced in a study of cytomegalovirus exposure and HLA in healthy donors. PCR employed 60 Vbeta and 13 Jbeta primers. Profiling relied on immunoSEQ multiplex PCR, and the TCRdb table lists in-frame clones only, not all of them. The sample includes 200,000 to 250,000 clones, approximately 80% of them seen just once. Sequencing was done on a sample of PBMCs. All receptors derive from a man aged 30 to 45 in good health and CMV-seronegative.

This chain joins TRBV6-1 and TRBJ1-5; 9 positions match TRBD1. Germline CDR1 and CDR2: MNHNS and SASEGT. This CDR3 is built from 13 residues. J gave up 6 bases and V 10 bases, and 7 bases lay outside the gene matches. The CDR3 DNA reads as TGTGCCACCGGGGGACAGGGTACTCAGCCCCAGCATTTT. Its translation is CATGGQGTQPQHF.

This clone was seen a few times. The genes are TRBV18 and TRBJ2-7; the match to TRBD1 covers 8 bases. This CDR3 has 15 residues. Trimming removed 6 bases from V and 3 bases from J; junction bases left unmatched: 10. Germline CDR1 is KGHSH and CDR2 is LQKENI. As DNA, the CDR3 is TGTGCCAGCTCCCCAGGACAGGGCTATTTCTACGAGCAGTACTTC. It encodes CASSPGQGYFYEQYF.

The rearrangement links TRBV6-5 to TRBJ2-7; D gene unclear. The CDR3 has 14 residues. The ends were cut back, 0 bases at V and 0 bases at J, with 6 bases in the middle. In germline, CDR1 is MNHEY, CDR2 SVGAGI. CDR3 DNA sequence: TGTGCCAGCAGTTACTCTTCCAGCTCCTACGAGCAGTACTTC. This encodes CASSYSSSSYEQYF.

The V call is TRBV6-4, the J call TRBJ2-6; the D is unclear. Between the trimmed V and J ends, which lost 1 base and 2 bases, there was a span of 6 bases. The CDR3 covers 15 residues. CDR1 is MRHNA and CDR2 is SNTAGT in the germline V gene. CDR3 sequence reads: CASSDFGAGANVLTF. Written as DNA, the CDR3 is TGTGCCAGCAGTGACTTCGGTGCTGGGGCCAACGTCCTGACTTTC.

The chain carries TRBV2 and TRBJ2-2; 8 nucleotides line up with TRBD2. CDR1 and CDR2 (germline): SNHLY, FYNNEI. Losses at the gene ends were 6 bases for V and 0 bases for J; bases not matched to a gene: 18. This CDR3 comprises 20 residues. CDR3 in amino acids: CASSQRESSGPLANTGELFF. The CDR3 DNA reads TGTGCCAGCAGCCAACGGGAGTCTAGCGGGCCCCTCGCGAACACCGGGGAGCTGTTTTTT.

This chain links TRBV5-4 with TRBJ2-1; possibly TRBD2 for D (5 bases). V was cut by 0 bases and J by 7 bases, with 14 bases left in between. The CDR3 contains 15 residues. Germline lookup yields CDR1 SGHNT and CDR2 YYREEE (reference sequence). The CDR3 coding sequence is TGTGCCAGCAGCTTGGAGGGAAGGCGCGGGAATGAGCAGTTCTTC. Translation: CASSLEGRRGNEQFF.

This clone turned up a few times. The chain carries TRBV5-1 and TRBJ2-2; TRBD1 agrees at 9 bases. The V gene's germline CDR1 is SGHRS and CDR2 YFSETQ. With 4 bases clipped from V and 3 bases from J, the junction kept 1 base outside the gene matches. The CDR3 totals 14 residues. DNA for the CDR3: TGCGCCAGCAGCGGGACAGGGTACACCGGGGAGCTGTTTTTT. Encoded protein: CASSGTGYTGELFF.

The rearrangement uses TRBV14 and TRBJ2-7; D is undetermined. Germline-derived CDR1 and CDR2 are SGHDN and FVKESK. This CDR3 spans 16 amino acids. Trimming took 0 bases from V and 5 from J, leaving 17 bases between them. Here the CDR3 reads CASSQESRLLSHEQYF. In DNA, the CDR3 is TGTGCCAGCAGCCAAGAGAGCCGCCTTCTCTCTCACGAGCAGTACTTC.

V is TRBV28 and J is TRBJ1-5; 12 nucleotides agree with TRBD1. The junction had 8 bases not matched to a gene; V was cut back by 1 base and J by 4 bases. Germline V gene sequence: CDR1 MDHEN, CDR2 SYDVKM. The CDR3 loop spans 18 amino acids. The DNA for the CDR3 is TGTGCCAGCAGTTTATCCCCTGGGACAGGGGGCTATAATCAGCCCCAGCATTTT. Protein: CASSLSPGTGGYNQPQHF.

In DNA, the CDR3 is TGTGCCAGTGCTCCCGGGTCCCCTAGGAATGAGCAGTTCTTC. This encodes CASAPGSPRNEQFF. This rearrangement joins TRBV19 to TRBJ2-1; the D is unclear. Germline CDR1 is LNHDA and CDR2 is SQIVND (reference sequence). This CDR3 has 14 amino acids. V lost 8 bases and J 7 bases, leaving 18 bases between the germline ends. The entire variable domain, with the rest obtained from reference TRBV19 and TRBJ2-1, is as follows: DGGITQSPKYLFRKEGQNVTLSCEQNLNHDAMYWYRQDPGQGLRLIYYSQIVNDFQKGDIAEGYSVSREKKESFPLTVTSAQKNPTAFYLCASAPGSPRNEQFFGPGTRLTVL.

In the case of this clone: A read error may account for a junction end that differs from germline. The sample carries other DNA sequences with the same CDR3. The rearrangement uses TRBV29-1 and TRBJ2-6, with D perhaps TRBD1 (5 bases). The CDR3 has 13 amino acids. Per germline, CDR1 SQVTM and CDR2 ANQGSEA. The CDR3 reads CSVEVSGASVLTF. The CDR3 DNA reads as TGCAGCGTTGAAGTGTCTGGGGCCAGCGTCCTGACTTTC.

This clone was observed a few times. The chain uses TRBV28 and TRBJ1-5, with TRBD1 matching over 8 bases. CDR1 MDHEN and CDR2 SYDVKM come from the germline V gene. With 7 bases clipped from V and 5 bases from J, the junction kept 10 bases outside the gene matches. The CDR3 sequence is 15 residues long. CDR3 bases: TGTGCCAGCAACCACCGGACAGGGATCCATCAGCCCCAGCATTTT. Translation: CASNHRTGIHQPQHF.

The rearrangement joins TRBV2 to TRBJ2-6; D might be TRBD2 (7 bases). Trimming removed 9 bases from V and 3 bases from J, with 12 bases in between. The CDR3 length is 14 residues. Per germline, CDR1 SNHLY and CDR2 FYNNEI. Here the CDR3 reads CARGGRGGANVLTF. The CDR3 nucleotides read TGTGCCAGAGGGGGGAGGGGTGGGGCCAACGTCCTGACTTTC.

This clone was recorded only once. The V gene is TRBV7-2, the J gene TRBJ1-6; D is perhaps TRBD1 (6 bases). Trimming cost V 4 bases and J 10 bases, with 23 bases left between them. CDR1 and CDR2 (germline): SGHTA, FQGNSA. The CDR3 is 17 residues long. The CDR3 is CASSSYLNDRSGSPLHF. Written as DNA, the CDR3 is TGTGCCAGCAGCTCCTACCTGAACGACAGGTCAGGATCACCCCTCCACTTT.

J is TRBJ1-1 and V is TRBV7-6; 7 bases map to TRBD1. The CDR3 has 14 residues. CDR1 is SGHVS and CDR2 is FNYEAQ in the germline V gene. V lost 4 bases to trimming and J lost 5 bases; unmatched junction nucleotides: 7. CDR3 in DNA: TGTGCCAGCAGCTGGGCGACAGGGAGTACTGAAGCTTTCTTT. The encoded protein is CASSWATGSTEAFF.

The chain has TRBV5-1 and TRBJ1-6, with D hard to call. The CDR3 length is 17 residues. Between the trimmed V and J ends, which lost 0 bases and 7 bases, there was a span of 17 bases. CDR1 is SGHRS and CDR2 is YFSETQ in the germline V gene. This CDR3 is CASSLGQNPSRNSPLHF. The CDR3 nucleotides read TGCGCCAGCAGCTTGGGACAAAACCCTTCGAGAAATTCACCCCTCCACTTT.

Regarding this clone: A read error may account for a junction end that differs from germline. The rearrangement joins TRBV7-7 to TRBJ2-5; 10 bases line up with TRBD1. The CDR3 totals 17 residues. CDR1 is SSHAT and CDR2 is FNYEAQ in the germline V gene (reference sequence). The CDR3 DNA sequence: TGTGCTAGCAGCCCCTCGGGTGGGACAGGGGTTCAAGAGACCCAGTACTTC. Translated: CASSPSGGTGVQETQYF.

The chain uses TRBV9 and TRBJ2-1, with TRBD1 matching over 7 bases. The CDR3 has 13 residues. V lost 0 bases to trimming and J lost 6 bases; unmatched junction nucleotides: 0. Germline lookup yields CDR1 SGDLS and CDR2 YYNGEE. As DNA, the CDR3 is TGTGCCAGCAGCGTAGCAGGGGGCAATGAGCAGTTCTTC. It codes for CASSVAGGNEQFF. The variable domain in full, completed from reference TRBV9 and TRBJ2-1, reads DSGVTQTPKHLITATGQRVTLRCSPRSGDLSVYWYQQSLDQGLQFLIQYYNGEERAKGNILERFSAQQFPDLHSELNLSSLELGDSALYFCASSVAGGNEQFFGPGTRLTVL.

This chain uses TRBV27 with TRBJ2-2, with a tentative D call TRBD1 (5 bases). Germline V gene sequence: CDR1 MNHEY, CDR2 SMNVEV (reference sequence). The CDR3 has 17 amino acids. The V gene lost 5 bases and the J gene lost 2 bases, with 18 bases spanning the gap. The CDR3 coding sequence is TGTGCCAGCAGTCCGTGGCAGGGAAGGGCCAACACCGGGGAGCTGTTTTTT. This translates into CASSPWQGRANTGELFF.

The V gene is TRBV7-2, the J gene TRBJ1-5; 7 bases align to TRBD1. Germline V CDR1 and CDR2: SGHTA, FQGNSA. V shed 10 bases and J 0 bases; nucleotides not matched to a gene: 12. The CDR3 has 16 amino acids. CDR3 sequence: CATGLQQGNSNQPQHF. Written as DNA, the CDR3 is TGTGCCACCGGGTTACAACAGGGGAATAGCAATCAGCCCCAGCATTTT.

The J gene is TRBJ2-7, the V gene TRBV2; D uncertain. Germline CDR1 SNHLY, CDR2 FYNNEI. V was shortened by 6 bases and J by 5 bases, with 14 bases between the two germline ends. This CDR3 has 13 residues. The CDR3, as DNA: TGTGCCAGCAGCGCAATAAGTACGGACGAGCAGTACTTC. This codes for CASSAISTDEQYF.